Sequencing of this T cell receptor beta chain was carried out in a study of blood T cell repertoires in COVID-19. Study at large: All recovered Cohort 3 donors got two negative PCRs, got clearance, or saw symptom resolution.

Individuals drawn from approximately 26 US areas were about 18 to 100 years old. Germline-derived CDR1 and CDR2 are SQVTM and ANQGSEA. The junction had 6 bases not matched to a gene; V was cut back by 3 bases and J by 2 bases. The CDR3 runs 15 residues. The authors' processing: Counts of nucleated cells, estimated from reference gene primer amplification, were obtained. Clones were sequenced by immunoSEQ multiplex PCR, and TCRdb holds only the in-frame ones, with some missing. The V and J calls and clone size come from that table; D and trimming were worked out from the DNA. The sample holds about 230,000 clones, 80% to 90% seen once.

The chain recombines TRBV29-1 with TRBJ2-3, with TRBD1 matching 9 bases. Input material: PBMCs or T cells enriched from blood (not recorded which). The clonotype was recovered from a woman aged 45-65 years in a cohort exposed to, infected with or recovered from COVID-19 (not recorded which). The CDR3, as DNA: TGCAGCGTTGATCCGGGACAGGGATACACAGATACGCAGTATTTT. Translation gives CSVDPGQGYTDTQYF.